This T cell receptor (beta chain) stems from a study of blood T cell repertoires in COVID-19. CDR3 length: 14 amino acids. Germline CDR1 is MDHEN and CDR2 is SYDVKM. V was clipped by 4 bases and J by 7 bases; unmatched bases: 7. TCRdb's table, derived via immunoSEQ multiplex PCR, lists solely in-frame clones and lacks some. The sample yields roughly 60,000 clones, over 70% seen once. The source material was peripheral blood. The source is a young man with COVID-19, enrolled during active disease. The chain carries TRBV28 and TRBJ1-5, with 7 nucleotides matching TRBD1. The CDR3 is CASSSDRVGQPQHF. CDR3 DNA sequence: TGTGCCAGCAGTTCTGACAGGGTGGGGCAGCCCCAGCATTTT.